Listed below are T cell receptor beta chains from one sample, sequenced in a study of technical replicates of blood from a few donors. The data were produced by immunoSEQ multiplex PCR, yet TCRdb's version contains in-frame clones alone and is incomplete. The data hold about 80,000 clones, with 90% to 95% observed a single time. The specimen sequenced was T cells isolated from PBMCs. The receptors were gathered from a human donor in good health. Each CDR3 is given with its conserved first and last residue. Fields, in order: CDR3 DNA, CDR3 protein, V gene, D gene, clone size, J gene. The D gene is left open where the match is weak. Expanded clones are given a class, and other clones once, few, many or no size at all.

DNA: TGTGCCGGCCAGCTACGGGTCACCGGGGAGCTGTTTTTT
CDR3: CAGQLRVTGELFF
V: TRBV5-6
D: -
size: -
J: TRBJ2-2

DNA: TGTGCCAGCAGTGAGATAGGGGCTACTGAAGCTTTCTTT
CDR3: CASSEIGATEAFF
V: TRBV6-1
D: -
size: few
J: TRBJ1-1

DNA: TGTGCCAGCAGTCTCCTCGGACAGGGCTACGAGCAGTACTTC
CDR3: CASSLLGQGYEQYF
V: TRBV28
D: TRBD1
size: -
J: TRBJ2-7

DNA: TGTGCCAGCAACCTTGACACGTATGGCTACACCTTC
CDR3: CASNLDTYGYTF
V: TRBV6-1
D: -
size: -
J: TRBJ1-2

DNA: TGTGCCAGCTCACCATTGAGACAGGGCACAGATACGCAGTATTTT
CDR3: CASSPLRQGTDTQYF
V: TRBV18
D: -
size: -
J: TRBJ2-3

DNA: TGCAGCGGTGGGCCTGGGAGCGGGAGCTCCTACAATGAGCAGTTCTTC
CDR3: CSGGPGSGSSYNEQFF
V: TRBV29-1
D: TRBD2
size: -
J: TRBJ2-1

DNA: TGTGCCAGCACCCTTCCCTCCTACGAGCAGTACTTC
CDR3: CASTLPSYEQYF
V: TRBV28
D: -
size: -
J: TRBJ2-7

DNA: TGTGCCAGCACCCTGTATGAGGGAACCTCCTACGAGCAGTACTTC
CDR3: CASTLYEGTSYEQYF
V: TRBV7-9
D: -
size: -
J: TRBJ2-7

DNA: TGTGCCAGCAGCCCCGATGGCCAGTCCTACGAGCAGTACTTC
CDR3: CASSPDGQSYEQYF
V: TRBV9
D: -
size: -
J: TRBJ2-7

DNA: TGTGCCAGCGGCAGCAATCAGCCCCAGCATTTT
CDR3: CASGSNQPQHF
V: TRBV6-1
D: -
size: -
J: TRBJ1-5

DNA: TGTGCCAGCAGTTACACCTGGGACAGACAAGAGACCCAGTACTTC
CDR3: CASSYTWDRQETQYF
V: TRBV6-5
D: TRBD1
size: -
J: TRBJ2-5

DNA: TGTGCCAGTGGACAGGGAACTTATGAAAAACTGTTTTTT
CDR3: CASGQGTYEKLFF
V: TRBV19
D: TRBD1
size: -
J: TRBJ1-4

DNA: TGCGCCAGCAGCTTGATAGGAGACGAGCAGTTCTTC
CDR3: CASSLIGDEQFF
V: TRBV5-1
D: -
size: -
J: TRBJ2-1

DNA: TGTGCCACCAGCAGGGAAAACGGGAGGGAGACCCAGTACTTC
CDR3: CATSRENGRETQYF
V: TRBV15
D: TRBD2
size: -
J: TRBJ2-5

DNA: TGTGCCTGGAGCAGGGGCGGGACCCAGTACTTC
CDR3: CAWSRGGTQYF
V: TRBV30
D: -
size: -
J: TRBJ2-5

DNA: TGTGCCAGCAGATTAGGTAGGGGCAGGGACACTGAAGCTTTCTTT
CDR3: CASRLGRGRDTEAFF
V: TRBV25-1
D: -
size: -
J: TRBJ1-1

DNA: TGCAGCGTTGGAGGGGACAGGGATAAGCCTAATACCTACGAGCAGTACTTC
CDR3: CSVGGDRDKPNTYEQYF
V: TRBV29-1
D: TRBD1
size: once
J: TRBJ2-7

DNA: TGTGCCAGCAGTGAAGGACAGGTGAATGGCTACACCTTC
CDR3: CASSEGQVNGYTF
V: TRBV25-1
D: TRBD1
size: -
J: TRBJ1-2

DNA: TGTGCTAGCAGCTTTGACGGGAGCGCTGAGCAGTTCTTC
CDR3: CASSFDGSAEQFF
V: TRBV7-7
D: -
size: -
J: TRBJ2-1

DNA: TGCGCCAGCAGTGAGTCGGGGGCACGGGGAGTCTTC
CDR3: CASSESGARGVF
V: TRBV10-1
D: -
size: -
J: TRBJ2-1

DNA: TGTGCCAGCAGCTCCACCGGCCCAAGGGGAACTTTCTTT
CDR3: CASSSTGPRGTFF
V: TRBV7-9
D: -
size: -
J: TRBJ1-1

DNA: TGTGCCAGCAGTGAATCAGTTGAAACTTTCTTT
CDR3: CASSESVETFF
V: TRBV25-1
D: -
size: few
J: TRBJ1-1

DNA: TGTGCCAGTACTCGGGACAGGGTTGGCTACACCTTC
CDR3: CASTRDRVGYTF
V: TRBV19
D: TRBD1
size: -
J: TRBJ1-2

DNA: TGCAGCGTTGAAGATTCTCCTAGCTGGAGGCCGAACTCCTACAATGAGCAGTTCTTC
CDR3: CSVEDSPSWRPNSYNEQFF
V: TRBV29-1
D: -
size: -
J: TRBJ2-1

DNA: TGCGCCAGCACTAGCGGGAGCGGGATGGGCACAGATACGCAGTATTTT
CDR3: CASTSGSGMGTDTQYF
V: TRBV5-1
D: TRBD2
size: -
J: TRBJ2-3

DNA: TGTGCCAGCAGTATCACACAGGGGGCCGAGGGAGGCTACACCTTC
CDR3: CASSITQGAEGGYTF
V: TRBV6-5
D: TRBD1
size: -
J: TRBJ1-2

DNA: TGTGCCAGCAGTTTGACAGGGGGCCAAAGTGAGCAGTTCTTC
CDR3: CASSLTGGQSEQFF
V: TRBV28
D: TRBD1
size: -
J: TRBJ2-1

DNA: TGCGCCAGCAGGTATAGCGAGCTGGCCTTAGAGACCCAGTACTTC
CDR3: CASRYSELALETQYF
V: TRBV5-1
D: -
size: -
J: TRBJ2-5

DNA: TGTGCCAGCAGCTTCGGGACAGGGCCCTACAATGAGCAGTTCTTC
CDR3: CASSFGTGPYNEQFF
V: TRBV7-3
D: TRBD1
size: once
J: TRBJ2-1

DNA: TGTGCCAGCAGCAACCGTACTACAGGAAACACCATATATTTT
CDR3: CASSNRTTGNTIYF
V: TRBV7-9
D: -
size: -
J: TRBJ1-3

DNA: TGTGCCAGCAGTGAAAATTACCATGGCTTTGAAGCTTTCTTT
CDR3: CASSENYHGFEAFF
V: TRBV6-1
D: -
size: once
J: TRBJ1-1

DNA: TGCGCCAGCAGCCAAGTGACAGGGGACTATGGCTACACCTTC
CDR3: CASSQVTGDYGYTF
V: TRBV4-1
D: TRBD1
size: -
J: TRBJ1-2

DNA: TGCAGTGCTAGGCGGGAAGAGACCCAGTACTTC
CDR3: CSARREETQYF
V: TRBV20-1
D: -
size: -
J: TRBJ2-5

DNA: TGTGCCAGCTCACCCGACCCGGACAGGGTAAAAACTGAAGCTTTCTTT
CDR3: CASSPDPDRVKTEAFF
V: TRBV18
D: TRBD1
size: -
J: TRBJ1-1

DNA: TGTGCCAGCAGCGAAGGGGGAGCGGGCTACACCTTC
CDR3: CASSEGGAGYTF
V: TRBV6-5
D: -
size: once
J: TRBJ1-2

DNA: TGTGCCAGCAGCTTAGTTTGGGCTGGTGGGAGGGCCTACGAGCAGTACTTC
CDR3: CASSLVWAGGRAYEQYF
V: TRBV11-2
D: TRBD2
size: -
J: TRBJ2-7

DNA: TGTGCCAGCAGCTCCCATGGGGGGATCCAAGAGACCCAGTACTTC
CDR3: CASSSHGGIQETQYF
V: TRBV11-2
D: -
size: -
J: TRBJ2-5

DNA: TGTGCCAGTAGTATAGATCGTGCTACTAACGTCTACAATGAGCAGTTCTTC
CDR3: CASSIDRATNVYNEQFF
V: TRBV19
D: -
size: -
J: TRBJ2-1

DNA: TGCGCCAGCAGCCAGCCGGGACTAGCCTACGAGCAGTACTTC
CDR3: CASSQPGLAYEQYF
V: TRBV4-1
D: TRBD2
size: -
J: TRBJ2-7

DNA: TGCAGCGTTGAATGGGTTGGAGCTAGCGGGAGGGTGGCAGATACGCAGTATTTT
CDR3: CSVEWVGASGRVADTQYF
V: TRBV29-1
D: TRBD2
size: -
J: TRBJ2-3

DNA: TGTGCCAGCACTTCCGACAGAACGAACACTGAAGCTTTCTTT
CDR3: CASTSDRTNTEAFF
V: TRBV27
D: -
size: -
J: TRBJ1-1

DNA: TGTGCCAGCAGCTTATTAGCCCTCCGGGACGGGAGGAACACTGAAGCTTTCTTT
CDR3: CASSLLALRDGRNTEAFF
V: TRBV7-9
D: -
size: -
J: TRBJ1-1

DNA: TGTGCCAGCAGCTTGGTTGGGACACTCCTCACAGATACGCAGTATTTT
CDR3: CASSLVGTLLTDTQYF
V: TRBV5-4
D: -
size: -
J: TRBJ2-3

DNA: TGTGCCAGCAGGACAGGTTATCAGCCCCAGCATTTT
CDR3: CASRTGYQPQHF
V: TRBV2
D: -
size: few
J: TRBJ1-5

DNA: TGCGCCAGCAGCCGGATCCTAGCGGGAAGTACAGATACGCAGTATTTT
CDR3: CASSRILAGSTDTQYF
V: TRBV4-1
D: TRBD2
size: -
J: TRBJ2-3

DNA: TGTGCCAGCAGAGAAACAGGGATTTCTGGAAACACCATATATTTT
CDR3: CASRETGISGNTIYF
V: TRBV2
D: -
size: -
J: TRBJ1-3

DNA: TGCGCCAGCAGCTTGGTAACAGGGGGCAAAGATGAGCAGTTCTTC
CDR3: CASSLVTGGKDEQFF
V: TRBV5-1
D: TRBD1
size: -
J: TRBJ2-1

DNA: TGCAGCGTTCAGTTTATCCCGAATGAAGCTTTCTTT
CDR3: CSVQFIPNEAFF
V: TRBV29-1
D: -
size: -
J: TRBJ1-1